This paragraph covers one TCR beta chain sequence. How the authors handled the data: Reference gene primer amplification gave estimated nucleated cell counts. Assay: immunoSEQ multiplex PCR; the TCRdb copy retains only in-frame clones and omits some. V and J calls and clone size follow that table, whereas D and trimming were derived from the DNA. Of roughly 76,000 clones listed, around nine tenths were seen once; the top ten hold roughly 8.5%. The data derive from a study of blood T cell repertoires in COVID-19. From germline, CDR1 is SGHRS and CDR2 YFSETQ. V shed 4 bases, J shed 5 bases, and the junction held 6 bases outside the gene matches. The CDR3 loop spans 15 amino acids.

Material: peripheral blood. The receptor comes from a man aged 25-45 years with acute or convalescent COVID-19. This sequence joins TRBV5-1 and TRBJ2-1; 10 bases fit TRBD1. For the CDR3, the DNA is TGCGCCAGCAGCGTCCGGGACAGGGGAAACAATGAGCAGTTCTTC. Protein product: CASSVRDRGNNEQFF.